This entry describes one T cell receptor (beta chain). These data belong to a study of blood T cell repertoires in COVID-19. Study summary: Both acute and convalescent COVID-19 samples were obtained from the United States, Italy and Spain.

Self-reported history from a screening survey and questionnaire set each donor's cohort. The study counted Cohort 3 donors as recovered given two negative PCRs, clearance, or symptom resolution. The V end was cut by 0 bases, the J end by 5 bases, with 11 bases between. This CDR3 spans 15 amino acids. Germline CDR1 reads KGHSH; CDR2 reads LQKENI. Authors' data handling: Reference gene primers were amplified, and this amplification served to estimate nucleated cell counts. Generated by immunoSEQ multiplex PCR, the TCRdb table keeps only in-frame clones and is missing some. V, J and clone size are taken as reported in that table, and D and trimming were inferred from the DNA itself. Of around 310,000 clones in the sample, roughly 90% were seen once.

The sequenced material came from PBMCs or T cells enriched from blood (not recorded which). The chain couples TRBV18 to TRBJ2-1; TRBD2 is a possible D gene (6 bases). The clonotype was recovered from a woman aged 40 to 49 who had recovered from COVID-19. CDR3 residues: CASSPPVAANNEQFF. The CDR3 nucleotides are TGTGCCAGCTCACCACCGGTAGCGGCCAACAATGAGCAGTTCTTC.